Presented here are 13 T cell receptor beta chains from one specimen sequenced in a study of cytomegalovirus exposure and HLA in healthy donors. The PCR contained 60 Vbeta and 13 Jbeta primers. Clones were read by immunoSEQ multiplex PCR, and TCRdb kept only the in-frame ones, dropping some. The table has under 200,000 clones, roughly four fifths seen once. The material sequenced was PBMCs. All receptors come from a woman aged 18-29 years in good health and CMV-seronegative.

This chain links TRBV4-2 with TRBJ2-7; D may be TRBD1 (6 bases). The CDR3 runs 16 residues. The ends were cut back, 0 bases at V and 2 bases at J, with 14 bases in the middle. Germline CDR1 and CDR2: LGHNA and YNFKEQ. CDR3 residues: CASSQDKGDRTYEQYF. Written as DNA, the CDR3 is TGTGCCAGCAGCCAAGATAAGGGGGACCGGACCTACGAGCAGTACTTC.

On this clone itself: The conserved phenylalanine or tryptophan normally closing the CDR3 is absent here, so this likely arose from a read error. No DNA is shown, since the ends of the CDR3 on it are uncertain; the CDR3 is the one TCRdb lists. This rearrangement joins TRBV2 to TRBJ2-3; the DNA was not used to check the table's D call, TRBD2. The CDR3 is made up of 12 amino acids, end residues included. Germline V gene lookup returns CDR1 SNHLY and CDR2 FYNNEI. CDR3 amino acids: CASSGLAGETGL.

This clone appeared a single time. The chain combines TRBV7-6 with TRBJ2-3, with a tentative D call TRBD2 (5 bases). The CDR3 covers 16 residues. Trimming pared 1 base from V and 0 bases from J, leaving 11 bases between. CDR1 is SGHVS and CDR2 is FNYEAQ in the germline V gene. The CDR3 DNA follows: TGTGCCAGCAGCTTAGGCAGCGGTGCTAGCACAGATACGCAGTATTTT. Its protein product is CASSLGSGASTDTQYF. The full variable domain, in which reference TRBV7-6 and TRBJ2-3 provide the parts outside the CDR3, is GAGVSQSPRYKVTKRGQDVALRCDPISGHVSLYWYRQALGQGPEFLTYFNYEAQQDKSGLPNDRFSAERPEGSISTLTIQRTEQRDSAMYRCASSLGSGASTDTQYFGPGTRLTVL.

The J gene is TRBJ2-3, the V gene TRBV7-9; 9 bases align to TRBD2. The CDR3 sequence is 15 residues long. The trim removed 4 bases at V and 0 bases at J, leaving 2 bases unmatched. Per the germline V gene, CDR1 is SEHNR and CDR2 is FQNEAQ (reference sequence). The CDR3 coding sequence is TGTGCCAGCAGCTATCTAGCGGGAAGCACAGATACGCAGTATTTT. Translated, it gives CASSYLAGSTDTQYF.

The chain combines TRBV30 with TRBJ1-1, with D perhaps matching TRBD1 (6 bases). The CDR3 runs to 13 residues. Trimming removed 2 bases at V and 6 bases at J, with 13 bases between. Germline CDR1 reads GTSNPN; CDR2 reads SVGIG (reference sequence). CDR3 in amino acids: CAWSLGAGAEAFF. The CDR3 DNA follows: TGTGCCTGGAGTCTGGGGGCAGGGGCTGAAGCTTTCTTT.

The CDR3: CASSLGIAGDQETQYF. The CDR3 coding sequence is TGTGCCAGCAGTTTAGGAATAGCGGGAGACCAAGAGACCCAGTACTTC. The genes are TRBV27 and TRBJ2-5, with 9 nucleotides matching TRBD2. The germline CDR1 and CDR2 sequences are MNHEY and SMNVEV (reference sequence). This CDR3 region has 16 residues. Trimming cost V 2 bases and J 0 bases; bases outside gene matches: 4.

This clone was found a few times. J is TRBJ1-4 and V is TRBV5-1; D not certain. V was shortened by 0 bases and J by 0 bases, with 12 bases between the two germline ends. Germline values: CDR1 SGHRS, CDR2 YFSETQ. The CDR3 loop spans 17 amino acids. CDR3 sequence reads: CASSLVGSRATNEKLFF. CDR3 nucleotides: TGCGCCAGCAGCTTGGTGGGCAGTCGAGCAACTAATGAAAAACTGTTTTTT.

The rearrangement links TRBV7-2 to TRBJ2-5, with 7 bases matching TRBD2. With V trimmed by 5 bases and J by 5 bases, 2 bases remained unmatched. The CDR3 runs to 12 residues. The germline V gene has CDR1 SGHTA and CDR2 FQGNSA. CDR3 residues: CASSVGRETQYF. CDR3 bases: TGTGCCAGCAGCGTCGGGAGGGAGACCCAGTACTTC.

The CDR3: CARISRAGDYGYTF. The CDR3 region has the DNA TGTGCCAGAATATCCCGGGCAGGGGACTATGGCTACACCTTC. The chain carries TRBV19 and TRBJ1-2; possible D gene TRBD1, 6 bases. The CDR3 length is 14 residues. Germline assignment: CDR1 LNHDA and CDR2 SQIVND (reference sequence). Deletions cut 9 bases from V and 3 bases from J, with 17 bases between.

The chain couples TRBV27 to TRBJ2-5; a possible D gene is TRBD2 (7 bases). Germline CDR1 reads MNHEY; CDR2 reads SMNVEV (reference sequence). The CDR3 is 13 residues long. Trimming stripped 7 bases from V and 1 base from J, with 10 bases between. The CDR3 region is CASMGGAQETQYF. The CDR3 region has the DNA TGTGCCAGCATGGGGGGGGCCCAAGAGACCCAGTACTTC.

The chain combines TRBV18 with TRBJ2-7, with D maybe TRBD2 (6 bases). Trimming stripped 8 bases from V and 0 bases from J, with 14 bases between. The germline V gene encodes CDR1 KGHSH and CDR2 LQKENI. The CDR3 has 14 residues. The CDR3, as DNA: TGTGCCAGCCATGGTAATAGCGGCTCCTACGAGCAGTACTTC. Its protein is CASHGNSGSYEQYF.

This clone appeared once. CDR3 in DNA: TGTGCCAGCAGCTTAGCGCTGACTAGCGGGTGGTATTTT. Its protein is CASSLALTSGWYF. This chain links TRBV7-2 with TRBJ2-3, with 10 nucleotides matching TRBD2. The V gene end was trimmed by 0 bases and the J gene end by 14 bases; junction bases not matched to a gene: 5. CDR3 length: 13 amino acids. The germline V gene encodes CDR1 SGHTA and CDR2 FQGNSA. Variable domain in full (rest from reference TRBV7-2 and TRBJ2-3): GAGVSQSPSNKVTEKGKDVELRCDPISGHTALYWYRQSLGQGLEFLIYFQGNSAPDKSGLPSDRFSAERTGGSVSTLTIQRTQQEDSAVYLCASSLALTSGWYFGPGTRLTVL.

The rearrangement joins TRBV2 to TRBJ2-6; 9 bases match TRBD1. Germline V CDR1 and CDR2: SNHLY, FYNNEI. Trimming removed 6 bases from V and 0 bases from J; junction bases left unmatched: 3. The CDR3 consists of 16 residues. CDR3 residues: CASRGDRASGANVLTF. CDR3 nucleotides: TGTGCCAGCAGGGGGGACAGGGCCTCTGGGGCCAACGTCCTGACTTTC.